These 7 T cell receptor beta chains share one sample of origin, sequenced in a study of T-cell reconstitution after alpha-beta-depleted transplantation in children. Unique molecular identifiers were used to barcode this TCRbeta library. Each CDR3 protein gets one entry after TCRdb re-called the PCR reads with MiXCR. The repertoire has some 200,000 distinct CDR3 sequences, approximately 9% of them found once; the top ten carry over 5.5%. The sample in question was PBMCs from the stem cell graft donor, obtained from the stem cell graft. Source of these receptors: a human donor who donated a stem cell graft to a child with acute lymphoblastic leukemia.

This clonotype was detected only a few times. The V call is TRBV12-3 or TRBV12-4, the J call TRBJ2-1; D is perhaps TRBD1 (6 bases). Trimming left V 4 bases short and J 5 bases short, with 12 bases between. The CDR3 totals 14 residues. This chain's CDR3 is CASSSGVRHNEQFF. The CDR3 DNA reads TGTGCCAGCAGTTCAGGGGTGAGGCACAATGAGCAGTTCTTC.

DNA for the CDR3: TGTGCCACCAGTGACCCACCCGGGGACGAGCAGTACTTC. Translation gives CATSDPPGDEQYF. This sequence joins TRBV24-1 and TRBJ2-7; perhaps TRBD2 as D (5 bases). V lost 4 bases, J lost 5 bases, and 11 bases lay in between. Germline V gene sequence: CDR1 KGHDR, CDR2 SFDVKD. The CDR3 totals 13 residues.

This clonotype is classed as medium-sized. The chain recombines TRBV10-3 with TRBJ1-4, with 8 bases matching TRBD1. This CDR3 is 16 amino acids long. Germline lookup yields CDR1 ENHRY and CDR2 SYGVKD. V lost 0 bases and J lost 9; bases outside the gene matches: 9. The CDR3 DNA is TGTGCCATCAGTGAGTCGATGGACAGGGCCCTAAAAAAACTGTTTTTT. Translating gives CAISESMDRALKKLFF.

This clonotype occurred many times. The CDR3 spells CASSSFAALDRSSYNEQFF. The CDR3 DNA is TGTGCCAGCAGTTCTTTCGCAGCGTTAGACCGAAGCTCCTACAATGAGCAGTTCTTC. The V and J genes are TRBV6-2 or TRBV6-3 and TRBJ2-1; D call uncertain. V was cut by 4 bases and J by 0 bases, with 22 bases left in between. Germline values: CDR1 MNHEY, CDR2 SVGEGT. The CDR3 covers 19 residues.

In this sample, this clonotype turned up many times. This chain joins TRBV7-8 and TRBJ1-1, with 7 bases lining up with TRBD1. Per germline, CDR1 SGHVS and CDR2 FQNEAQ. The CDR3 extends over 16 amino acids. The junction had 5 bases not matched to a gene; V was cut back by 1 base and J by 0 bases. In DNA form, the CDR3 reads TGTGCCAGCAGCTTAGATACCGGGACAGTGAACACTGAAGCTTTCTTT. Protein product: CASSLDTGTVNTEAFF.

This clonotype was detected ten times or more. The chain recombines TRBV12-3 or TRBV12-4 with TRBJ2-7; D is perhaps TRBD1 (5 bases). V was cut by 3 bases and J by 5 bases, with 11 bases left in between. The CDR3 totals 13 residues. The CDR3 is CASSFGRAHEQYF. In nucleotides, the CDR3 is TGTGCCAGCAGTTTTGGCAGGGCTCACGAGCAGTACTTC.

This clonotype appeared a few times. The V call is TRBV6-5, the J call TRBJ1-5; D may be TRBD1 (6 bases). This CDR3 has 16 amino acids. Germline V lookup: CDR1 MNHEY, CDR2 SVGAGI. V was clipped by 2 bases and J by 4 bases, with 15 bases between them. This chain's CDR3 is CASSYPTQGQNQPQHF. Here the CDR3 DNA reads TGTGCCAGCAGTTACCCAACCCAGGGACAAAATCAGCCCCAGCATTTT.